One sample yielded the 14 T cell receptor beta chains listed below, sequenced in a study of T cell responses to AZD1222 COVID-19 vaccine. The repertoire was sequenced with immunoSEQ multiplex PCR; TCRdb's copy has only in-frame clones and lacks some. Here the sample spans around 74,000 clones, about 91% being singletons. The sample consisted of peripheral blood, taken on day 0 of MenACWY control vaccination. These receptors came from an adult in good health.

This clone was seen just once. J is TRBJ2-5 and V is TRBV28; the match to TRBD1 covers 11 bases. Per the germline V gene, CDR1 is MDHEN and CDR2 is SYDVKM. V lost 5 bases and J lost 4; bases outside the gene matches: 6. The CDR3 covers 15 residues. CDR3 DNA sequence: TGTGCCAGCAGTCCGGACAGGGGGCGCGGAGAGACCCAGTACTTC. The encoded protein is CASSPDRGRGETQYF.

The chain has TRBV19 and TRBJ1-6; perhaps TRBD1 as D (6 bases). The V gene's germline CDR1 is LNHDA and CDR2 SQIVND (reference sequence). This CDR3 region has 15 residues. Trimming removed 5 bases at V and 10 bases at J, with 18 bases between. Here the CDR3 DNA reads TGTGCCAGTAGTGCAACGGGACAAGCAGGGTCACCCCTCCACTTT. It is translated as CASSATGQAGSPLHF.

The chain joins TRBV2 to TRBJ2-7, with 8 bases that match TRBD1. V was clipped by 4 bases and J by 0 bases; unmatched bases: 2. In germline, CDR1 is SNHLY, CDR2 FYNNEI. CDR3 length: 14 residues. The CDR3 DNA is TGTGCCAGCAGTGGACAGGGGAGCTCCTACGAGCAGTACTTC. Protein: CASSGQGSSYEQYF.

The V call is TRBV28, the J call TRBJ1-2, with D unresolved. CDR3 length: 12 residues. Germline V gene data show CDR1 as MDHEN and CDR2 as SYDVKM. Trimming removed 5 bases from V and 3 bases from J, with 7 bases in between. The CDR3 loop is CASSRGDYGYTF. Written as DNA, the CDR3 is TGTGCCAGCAGTCGGGGAGACTATGGCTACACCTTC.

V gene TRBV5-6 combines with J gene TRBJ1-5; D is unclear. V lost 1 base and J 0 bases, leaving 8 bases between the germline ends. Looked up from germline, CDR1 is SGHDT and CDR2 is YYEEEE. The CDR3 has 15 amino acids. CDR3 residues: CASSLRDTSNQPQHF. CDR3 coding DNA: TGTGCCAGCAGCTTGCGAGATACTAGCAATCAGCCCCAGCATTTT.

The rearrangement joins TRBV28 to TRBJ1-2; D gene unclear. Germline V lookup: CDR1 MDHEN, CDR2 SYDVKM. V was pared by 2 bases and J by 0 bases, with 10 bases between. CDR3 length: 15 amino acids. CDR3 in DNA: TGTGCCAGCAGTTTAAATCCAGCAGCTAACTATGGCTACACCTTC. Translating it yields CASSLNPAANYGYTF.

The rearrangement uses TRBV5-1 and TRBJ1-2; the match to TRBD1 covers 11 bases. The CDR3 is made up of 14 amino acids. J gave up 6 bases and V 1 base, and 2 bases lay outside the gene matches. Germline assignment: CDR1 SGHRS and CDR2 YFSETQ. The CDR3 loop reads CASSLLGQGDGYTF. In DNA form, the CDR3 reads TGCGCCAGCAGCTTGTTGGGACAGGGGGATGGCTACACCTTC.

CDR3 sequence reads: CATSRVGGNEKLFF. The CDR3 nucleotides are TGTGCCACCAGCAGAGTTGGGGGCAATGAAAAACTGTTTTTT. The rearrangement uses TRBV15 and TRBJ1-4; D is perhaps TRBD1 (6 bases). This CDR3 region has 14 residues. Germline V lookup: CDR1 LNHNV, CDR2 YYDKDF (reference sequence). Trimming stripped 1 base from V and 5 bases from J, with 8 bases between.

V usage is TRBV7-2 and J usage is TRBJ1-4, with TRBD1 matching 9 bases. Germline V gene data show CDR1 as SGHTA and CDR2 as FQGNSA. Losses at the gene ends were 3 bases for V and 8 bases for J; bases not matched to a gene: 10. This CDR3 contains 16 residues. The DNA of the CDR3 is TGTGCCAGCAGCTTGAGTACAGGGGGCTTTAGGGAAAAACTGTTTTTT. Amino acid sequence: CASSLSTGGFREKLFF. Supplemented by reference TRBV7-2 and TRBJ1-4, the full variable domain reads GAGVSQSPSNKVTEKGKDVELRCDPISGHTALYWYRQSLGQGLEFLIYFQGNSAPDKSGLPSDRFSAERTGGSVSTLTIQRTQQEDSAVYLCASSLSTGGFREKLFFGSGTQLSVL.

The chain recombines TRBV5-1 with TRBJ2-7; 8 bases fit TRBD1. Looked up from germline, CDR1 is SGHRS and CDR2 is YFSETQ. Trimming removed 0 bases from V and 5 bases from J; junction bases left unmatched: 7. CDR3 size: 15 residues. DNA of the CDR3: TGCGCCAGCAGCTTGGACAGGGGGACCCCGGACGAGCAGTACTTC. Its protein is CASSLDRGTPDEQYF.

This chain joins TRBV7-9 and TRBJ2-5; 8 nucleotides line up with TRBD1. The CDR3 has 13 amino acids. The V gene end was trimmed by 7 bases and the J gene end by 0 bases; junction bases not matched to a gene: 1. Germline loops: CDR1 SEHNR, CDR2 FQNEAQ (reference sequence). The CDR3 DNA sequence: TGTGCCAGCAACAGGGGGTACCAAGAGACCCAGTACTTC. Translating gives CASNRGYQETQYF. The variable domain in full, with the rest retrieved from reference TRBV7-9 and TRBJ2-5, is DTGVSQNPRHKITKRGQNVTFRCDPISEHNRLYWYRQTLGQGPEFLTYFQNEAQLEKSRLLSDRFSAERPKGSFSTLEIQRTEQGDSAMYLCASNRGYQETQYFGPGTRLLVL.

The chain has TRBV7-3 and TRBJ2-5, with D perhaps being TRBD1 or TRBD2 (6 bases each). Per the germline V gene, CDR1 is SGHTA and CDR2 is FQGTGA. CDR3 length: 13 amino acids. Trimming cost V 4 bases and J 1 base, with 7 bases left between them. The CDR3 coding sequence is TGTGCCAGCAGCTGGGGGGCCCAAGAGACCCAGTACTTC. This codes for CASSWGAQETQYF.

The chain is built from TRBV7-2 and TRBJ1-6; D uncertain. CDR3 length: 15 amino acids. The germline CDR1 and CDR2 sequences are SGHTA and FQGNSA. V lost 1 base, J lost 6 bases, and 10 bases lay in between. CDR3 in DNA: TGTGCCAGCAGCTTAGAGGGTCGCTCTAATTCACCCCTCCACTTT. It yields the protein CASSLEGRSNSPLHF.

This chain joins TRBV20-1 and TRBJ1-1; weak D call: TRBD1 (5 bases). This CDR3 region has 11 residues. Germline CDR1 reads DFQATT; CDR2 reads SNEGSKA (reference sequence). CDR3 protein: CSLRGDTEAFF. In DNA, the CDR3 is TGCAGCCTAAGGGGCGACACTGAAGCTTTCTTT.